The 6 T cell receptor beta chains below come from one sample, sequenced in a study of beta chain features in type 1 diabetes. Sequenced material consisted of expressed TCRB transcripts (all of the isolated RNA was reverse transcribed). The table came from immunoSEQ multiplex PCR; TCRdb's copy has only in-frame clones and leaves some out. Of about 930,000 clones listed, about 17% are singletons. Sequencing was done on a sample of naive CD4+ T cells from blood. These receptors came from a young woman in good health.

This chain joins TRBV18 and TRBJ2-1, with 8 bases identical to TRBD2. Germline trimming cut 0 bases from V and 6 bases from J; bases unmatched to any gene: 7. Germline CDR1 is KGHSH and CDR2 is LQKENI. The CDR3 runs to 16 residues. Written as DNA, the CDR3 is TGTGCCAGCTCACCACCATCCGGGAGGGTTAGCAATGAGCAGTTCTTC. Translating gives CASSPPSGRVSNEQFF. The full variable domain, rest sourced from reference TRBV18 and TRBJ2-1, is NAGVMQNPRHLVRRRGQEARLRCSPMKGHSHVYWYRQLPEEGLKFMVYLQKENIIDESGMPKERFSAEFPKEGPSILRIQQVVRGDSAAYFCASSPPSGRVSNEQFFGPGTRLTVL.

This clone was detected only a few times. This sequence joins TRBV20-1 and TRBJ2-4; D not resolved. V lost 1 base and J lost 8, with 6 bases in between. The CDR3 sequence is 11 residues long. Germline lookup yields CDR1 DFQATT and CDR2 SNEGSKA (reference sequence). The CDR3 coding sequence is TGCAGTGCTAGAGTATCCCACATTCAGTACTTC. Protein product: CSARVSHIQYF.

This clone has more than one count but fewer than ten. The chain recombines TRBV28 with TRBJ2-2, with D perhaps TRBD1 (5 bases). This CDR3 contains 16 residues. Germline values: CDR1 MDHEN, CDR2 SYDVKM. V was trimmed by 8 bases and J by 2 bases, leaving 18 bases between them. CDR3 sequence: CASRWGRSVNTGELFF. CDR3 DNA: TGTGCCAGCCGGTGGGGCCGCTCCGTCAACACCGGGGAGCTGTTTTTT.

The chain recombines TRBV6-5 with TRBJ2-7; a possible D gene is TRBD1 (6 bases). Germline-derived CDR1 and CDR2 are MNHEY and SVGAGI. This CDR3 has 14 residues. Trimming left V 2 bases short and J 5 bases short, with 13 bases between. The CDR3 spells CASSYRTGYDEQYF. The CDR3 DNA reads TGTGCCAGCAGTTACCGCACAGGGTATGACGAGCAGTACTTC.

This clone was observed a few times. The chain employs TRBV9 and TRBJ2-3, with TRBD2 matching over 16 bases. Germline V CDR1 and CDR2: SGDLS, YYNGEE. The CDR3 covers 19 residues. V was clipped by 3 bases and J by 8 bases; unmatched bases: 15. CDR3 in amino acids: CASSAGTSGRAPSGGTQYF. The DNA for the CDR3 is TGTGCCAGCAGCGCCGGGACTAGCGGGAGGGCCCCCTCAGGGGGTACGCAGTATTTT.

The V call is TRBV7-3, the J call TRBJ2-2; tentative D call: TRBD1 (6 bases). This CDR3 contains 14 residues. V lost 5 bases and J lost 4, with 11 bases in between. Germline-derived CDR1 and CDR2 are SGHTA and FQGTGA. DNA of the CDR3: TGTGCCAGCAGCGGTACAGGGCGCACCGGGGAGCTGTTTTTT. Translation gives CASSGTGRTGELFF.